This TCR beta chain is from a study of monozygotic twins with inflammatory bowel disease. The CDR3 has 14 amino acids. TCRdb re-called the 5' RACE reads; every CDR3 protein appears as one record, without DNA. This table lists about 300,000 distinct CDR3 sequences. The clonotype originates from a human donor with ulcerative colitis or Crohn's disease, or a healthy co-twin of an affected twin (not recorded which). The sequencing sample was made of blood. The chain employs TRBV12-3 or TRBV12-4 and TRBJ1-5; TCRdb names TRBD1, which stays unverified in the absence of DNA. The CDR3: CASSQGSPNQCQHF.